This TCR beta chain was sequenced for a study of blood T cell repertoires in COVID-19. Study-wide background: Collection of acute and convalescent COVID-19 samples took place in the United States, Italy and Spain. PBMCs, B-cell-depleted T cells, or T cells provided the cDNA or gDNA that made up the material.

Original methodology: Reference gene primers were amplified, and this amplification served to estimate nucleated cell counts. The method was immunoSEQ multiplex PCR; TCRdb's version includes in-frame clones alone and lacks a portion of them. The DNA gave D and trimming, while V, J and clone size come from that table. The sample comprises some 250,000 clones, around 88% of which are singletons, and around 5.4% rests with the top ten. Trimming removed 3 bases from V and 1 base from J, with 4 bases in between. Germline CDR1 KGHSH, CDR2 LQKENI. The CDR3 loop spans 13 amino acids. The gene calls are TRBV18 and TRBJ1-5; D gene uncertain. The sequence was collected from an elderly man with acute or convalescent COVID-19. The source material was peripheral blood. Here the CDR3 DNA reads TGTGCCAGCTCACCCTCCAGCAATCAGCCCCAGCATTTT. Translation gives CASSPSSNQPQHF.